Shown below are 20 T cell receptor beta chains from a single sample sequenced in a study of shared clonotypes between healthy human individuals. TCRdb's copy holds only in-frame clones and misses some; the assay was immunoSEQ multiplex PCR. The repertoire holds about 580,000 clones, with roughly 98% as singletons. Naive CD8 cells comprised CD45RO-negative, CCR7-positively selected cells, excluding terminally differentiated effector memory CD45RA+ cells. The sample consisted of naive CD8+ T cells sorted from blood. The receptors derive from a man aged 25 to 40 in good health.

The chain employs TRBV11-2 and TRBJ2-1; D is undetermined. V was cut by 4 bases and J by 4 bases, with 14 bases left in between. CDR1 is SGHAT and CDR2 is FQNNGV in the germline V gene. The CDR3 runs to 15 residues. CDR3 sequence (DNA): TGTGCCAGCAGCTCTCACCTGAAGGCATACAATGAGCAGTTCTTC. Its translation: CASSSHLKAYNEQFF. Together with reference TRBV11-2 and TRBJ2-1, the CDR3 gives the full variable domain: EAGVAQSPRYKIIEKRQSVAFWCNPISGHATLYWYQQILGQGPKLLIQFQNNGVVDDSQLPKDRFSAERLKGVDSTLKIQPAKLEDSAVYLCASSSHLKAYNEQFFGPGTRLTVL.

The genes are TRBV27 and TRBJ2-7; D not certain. CDR1 is MNHEY and CDR2 is SMNVEV in the germline V gene (reference sequence). The CDR3 covers 15 residues. Trimming took off 6 bases at V and 2 bases at J, with 17 bases between the two ends. The CDR3 DNA reads TGTGCCAGCAGCACCACACGTATGGGTCCCTACGAGCAGTACTTC. Translation gives CASSTTRMGPYEQYF.

Notes on this clone: Different DNA sequences within this sample yield the same CDR3. The rearrangement links TRBV27 to TRBJ1-5; D is uncertain. This CDR3 comprises 13 residues. Per the germline V gene, CDR1 is MNHEY and CDR2 is SMNVEV (reference sequence). With 2 bases removed from V and 4 bases from J, the gap between germline ends came to 6 bases. CDR3 sequence: CASSLAVNQPQHF. Here the CDR3 DNA reads TGTGCCAGCAGTTTAGCGGTTAATCAGCCCCAGCATTTT.

The chain carries TRBV18 and TRBJ1-1, with D uncertain. CDR1 and CDR2 (germline): KGHSH, LQKENI. Trimming pared 6 bases from V and 0 bases from J, leaving 17 bases between. The CDR3 totals 16 residues. CDR3 coding DNA: TGTGCCAGCTCCCCTCGGCTGAGAAATATGAACACTGAAGCTTTCTTT. This codes for CASSPRLRNMNTEAFF.

The chain has TRBV7-2 and TRBJ2-7, with 7 bases fitting TRBD2. Trimming removed 6 bases from V and 0 bases from J; junction bases left unmatched: 5. The CDR3 runs to 14 residues. From germline, CDR1 is SGHTA and CDR2 FQGNSA. This CDR3 reads CASRAWGGSYEQYF. DNA for the CDR3: TGTGCCAGCAGAGCTTGGGGGGGCTCCTACGAGCAGTACTTC. The whole variable domain, filled in from reference TRBV7-2 and TRBJ2-7, reads GAGVSQSPSNKVTEKGKDVELRCDPISGHTALYWYRQSLGQGLEFLIYFQGNSAPDKSGLPSDRFSAERTGGSVSTLTIQRTQQEDSAVYLCASRAWGGSYEQYFGPGTRLTVT.

The chain joins TRBV5-6 to TRBJ1-2; TRBD1 matches 7 bases. V lost 1 base and J lost 2; bases outside the gene matches: 5. The germline CDR1 and CDR2 sequences are SGHDT and YYEEEE. This CDR3 has 15 residues. The CDR3 spells CASSLTRDSNYGYTF. The CDR3 bases are TGTGCCAGCAGCTTGACCCGGGACAGCAACTATGGCTACACCTTC.

The rearrangement uses TRBV29-1 and TRBJ2-3; 14 positions match TRBD2. Trimming at V came to 7 bases and at J to 2 bases, leaving 8 bases not matched to a gene. This CDR3 has 16 amino acids. Germline CDR1 is SQVTM and CDR2 is ANQGSEA. The CDR3 spells CSARTSGRTSTDTQYF. Here the CDR3 DNA reads TGCAGCGCCAGGACTAGCGGGAGGACTTCCACAGATACGCAGTATTTT.

The V call is TRBV5-1, the J call TRBJ2-7; 11 bases line up with TRBD2. The germline V gene encodes CDR1 SGHRS and CDR2 YFSETQ. The CDR3 is 15 amino acids. V trimming: 4 bases; J trimming: 4 bases; junction bases outside the gene matches: 7. As DNA, the CDR3 is TGCGCCAGCAGCGTAACACTAGCGGGAGATTACGAGCAGTACTTC. It yields the protein CASSVTLAGDYEQYF. Using reference TRBV5-1 and TRBJ2-7 for the parts outside the CDR3, the full variable domain is KAGVTQTPRYLIKTRGQQVTLSCSPISGHRSVSWYQQTPGQGLQFLFEYFSETQRNKGNFPGRFSGRQFSNSRSEMNVSTLELGDSALYLCASSVTLAGDYEQYFGPGTRLTVT.

This clone came up once. The gene calls are TRBV27 and TRBJ2-3, with TRBD2 identical over 14 bases. The CDR3 is 15 amino acids. Germline CDR1 reads MNHEY; CDR2 reads SMNVEV (reference sequence). Trimming cost V 6 bases and J 4 bases; bases outside gene matches: 3. This CDR3 reads CASSRGLAGADTQYF. The CDR3 region has the DNA TGTGCCAGCAGCCGGGGACTAGCGGGGGCAGATACGCAGTATTTT.

V usage is TRBV7-2 and J usage is TRBJ1-1; D remains ambiguous. The V end was cut by 3 bases, the J end by 3 bases, with 17 bases between. Germline CDR1 reads SGHTA; CDR2 reads FQGNSA. The CDR3 contains 16 residues. CDR3 amino acids: CASSFYVSMMDTEAFF. The CDR3 coding sequence is TGTGCCAGCAGCTTCTATGTGTCAATGATGGACACTGAAGCTTTCTTT.

This clone occurred once. The V and J genes are TRBV10-3 and TRBJ1-2; 7 nucleotides align to TRBD1. The V segment lost 9 bases and the J segment 4 bases; nucleotides outside the gene matches: 8. The CDR3 totals 13 residues. Germline CDR1 ENHRY, CDR2 SYGVKD. Here the CDR3 reads CAIGTETSYGYTF. In DNA, the CDR3 is TGTGCCATTGGGACAGAAACCTCCTATGGCTACACCTTC.

With respect to this clone: In the same sample, other DNA sequences code for this CDR3. The rearrangement joins TRBV7-9 to TRBJ1-1, with D tentatively TRBD1 (5 bases). The CDR3 has 12 residues. Germline assignment: CDR1 SEHNR and CDR2 FQNEAQ (reference sequence). The ends were cut back, 3 bases at V and 7 bases at J, with 9 bases in the middle. Here the CDR3 DNA reads TGTGCCAGCAGCTTCGGGGGAAGTGAAGCTTTCTTT. Its protein is CASSFGGSEAFF.

V and J are TRBV18 and TRBJ2-5; TRBD2 is a possible D gene (6 bases). V lost 0 bases, J lost 5 bases, and 10 bases lay in between. CDR1 KGHSH and CDR2 LQKENI come from the germline V gene. The CDR3 is 14 residues long. The CDR3 loop is CASSPPVAAETQYF. The CDR3, as DNA: TGTGCCAGCTCACCACCGGTAGCGGCGGAGACCCAGTACTTC.

The chain uses TRBV15 and TRBJ2-5; D possibly uses TRBD1 or TRBD2 (5 bases each). Trimming left V 0 bases short and J 2 bases short, with 13 bases between. CDR1 LNHNV and CDR2 YYDKDF come from the germline V gene (reference sequence). The CDR3 runs to 16 residues. CDR3 sequence reads: CATSRELGDGQETQYF. The CDR3 region has the DNA TGTGCCACCAGCAGAGAATTGGGGGACGGTCAAGAGACCCAGTACTTC.

CDR3 residues: CASRAKVVNEAFF. In nucleotides, the CDR3 is TGTGCCAGCAGAGCAAAGGTGGTAAATGAAGCTTTCTTT. This chain connects TRBV7-9 to TRBJ1-1; D uncertain. CDR1 and CDR2 from the germline V gene are SEHNR and FQNEAQ (reference sequence). The CDR3 is made up of 13 amino acids. V was trimmed by 6 bases and J by 7 bases, leaving 15 bases between them.

The CDR3 DNA reads as TGTGCCAGCTCCCGGCGACTCTACGAGCAGTACTTC. Protein sequence: CASSRRLYEQYF. V gene TRBV5-6 combines with J gene TRBJ2-7; D gene ambiguous. CDR3 length: 12 residues. From germline, CDR1 is SGHDT and CDR2 YYEEEE. The V end lost 7 bases, the J end lost 3 bases, and 11 bases lay between the germline ends. The whole variable domain, filled in from reference TRBV5-6 and TRBJ2-7, reads DAGVTQSPTHLIKTRGQQVTLRCSPKSGHDTVSWYQQALGQGPQFIFQYYEEEERQRGNFPDRFSGHQFPNYSSELNVNALLLGDSALYLCASSRRLYEQYFGPGTRLTVT.

This chain uses TRBV6-5 with TRBJ2-1, with D perhaps TRBD1 (5 bases). The CDR3 loop spans 16 amino acids. Germline CDR1 reads MNHEY; CDR2 reads SVGAGI. Between the trimmed V and J ends, which lost 2 bases and 5 bases, there was a span of 16 bases. CDR3 sequence: CASSYKGQPSHNEQFF. The DNA for the CDR3 is TGTGCCAGCAGTTACAAGGGGCAGCCGTCCCACAATGAGCAGTTCTTC.

The chain employs TRBV19 and TRBJ1-4; a possible D gene is TRBD1 (5 bases). V dropped 2 bases and J dropped 7 bases, with 11 bases sitting between them. CDR3 length: 14 amino acids. The V gene's germline CDR1 is LNHDA and CDR2 SQIVND (reference sequence). The CDR3 reads CASSITQGGEKLFF. Here the CDR3 DNA reads TGTGCCAGTAGTATAACCCAGGGCGGTGAAAAACTGTTTTTT.

This chain links TRBV5-5 with TRBJ2-7; 7 nucleotides line up with TRBD1. Germline values: CDR1 SGHKS, CDR2 YYEKEE (reference sequence). The CDR3 has 13 amino acids. The V and J ends lost 3 bases and 0 bases, in that order; junction bases with no gene match: 0. This CDR3 is CASSWDSSYEQYF. CDR3 nucleotides: TGTGCCAGCAGCTGGGACAGCTCCTACGAGCAGTACTTC.

CDR3 in DNA: TGTGCCAGCAGCTCGGGGCCTAGCGGGAGGATGAACGAGCAGTACTTC. Residues: CASSSGPSGRMNEQYF. The chain employs TRBV13 and TRBJ2-7, with TRBD2 identical over 11 bases. In germline, CDR1 is PRHDT, CDR2 FYEKMQ (reference sequence). There are 16 residues in the CDR3. Trimming at V came to 4 bases and at J to 5 bases, leaving 10 bases not matched to a gene.